Included here is one T cell receptor (beta chain) sequence, with context. The V end lost 6 bases, the J end lost 3 bases, and 9 bases lay between the germline ends. The CDR3 loop spans 12 amino acids. CDR1 and CDR2 from the germline V gene are SEHNR and FQNEAQ (reference sequence). The data are from a study of Ad26.COV2.S vaccination and SARS-CoV-2 variants. Here immunoSEQ multiplex PCR was the method, and the copy in TCRdb shows in-frame clones only, minus some. The sample carries hundreds of thousands of clones, roughly nine tenths recorded once. This sequence was found in a human donor who had recovered from COVID-19. The J gene is TRBJ2-7, the V gene TRBV7-9; no clear D gene. Sequencing was performed on peripheral blood, taken after recovery from COVID-19. The CDR3 region has the DNA TGTGCCAGCAGGGGAAAGGGCTACGAGCAGTACTTC. Its protein is CASRGKGYEQYF.